This T cell receptor beta chain is from a study of T cell responses to AZD1222 COVID-19 vaccine. Notes on the study in general: Unmutated variant regions reportedly attract nearly half of all spike-specific TCRs. Spike-specific TCRs gained breadth and depth after people received two AZD1222 doses. It should be noted that donors were predominantly white British and more often female, and clonal diversity was possibly underestimated.

This clone came up once. The antigen is undetermined. Trimming shortened V by 3 bases and J by 3 bases, and 12 bases separated the two germline ends. CDR3 length: 14 amino acids. CDR1 and CDR2 from the germline V gene are GTSNPN and SVGIG (reference sequence). Data came from immunoSEQ multiplex PCR; TCRdb stores just in-frame clones and leaves some out. The table shows more than 140,000 clones, with more than 70% occurring only once. The rearrangement uses TRBV30 and TRBJ2-1; D perhaps matches TRBD2 (5 bases). This sequence originates from an adult in good health. The sample here was peripheral blood, taken on day 0 of AZD1222 vaccination. CDR3 residues: CAWSPADLYNEQFF. The CDR3 DNA is TGTGCCTGGAGCCCAGCGGACCTCTACAATGAGCAGTTCTTC.